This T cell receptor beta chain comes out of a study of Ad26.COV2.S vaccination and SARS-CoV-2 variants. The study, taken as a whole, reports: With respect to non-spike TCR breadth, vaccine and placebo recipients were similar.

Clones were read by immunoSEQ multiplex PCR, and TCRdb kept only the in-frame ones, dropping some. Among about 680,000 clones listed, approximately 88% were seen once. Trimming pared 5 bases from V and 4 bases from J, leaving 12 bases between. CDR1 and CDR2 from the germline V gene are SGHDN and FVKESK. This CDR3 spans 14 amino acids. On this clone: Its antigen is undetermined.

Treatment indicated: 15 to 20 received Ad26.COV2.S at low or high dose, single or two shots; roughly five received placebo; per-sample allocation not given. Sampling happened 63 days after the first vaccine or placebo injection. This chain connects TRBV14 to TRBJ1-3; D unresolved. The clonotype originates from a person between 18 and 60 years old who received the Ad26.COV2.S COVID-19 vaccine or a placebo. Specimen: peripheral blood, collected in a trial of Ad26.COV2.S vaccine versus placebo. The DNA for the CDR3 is TGTGCCAGCAGCGAGAACCAAGTCGGAAACACCATATATTTT. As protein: CASSENQVGNTIYF.